Listed here is a single T cell receptor beta chain. Its antigen remains unidentified. This sample is part of a study of T cells after yellow fever vaccination. Trimming cost V 3 bases and J 8 bases, with 22 bases left between them. This CDR3 contains 16 residues. Per germline, CDR1 LGHNA and CDR2 YSLEER. Study results and limitations: FACS-sorted repertoires could contain abundant clonotypes contaminating from the bulk population. Overall, a small share of clonotypes was seen in both CD4 and CD8 compartments.

5'RACE template switching produced TCR cDNA carrying a universal primer site and UMIs. Using its own MiXCR run on the 5' RACE reads, TCRdb lists one record per CDR3 protein. The sample shows over 300,000 distinct CDR3 sequences, around 7% of them seen only once. V and J are TRBV4-3 and TRBJ1-2; weak D call: TRBD1 (5 bases). The source material was PBMCs, sampled roughly 46 days after the first yellow fever vaccination. The source of this sequence is a man aged 18 to 30 who received the YFV17D yellow fever vaccine. CDR3 residues: CASSQRGGPKGSGYTF. CDR3 DNA: TGCGCCAGCAGCCAGAGGGGAGGCCCCAAGGGATCGGGCTACACCTTC.